The following is a T cell receptor (beta chain) sequence with its context. Positively selected for CCR7, the CD45RO-negative cells used as naive CD8 cells excluded terminally differentiated effector memory CD45RA+ cells. The sample belongs to a study of shared clonotypes between healthy human individuals. Germline V gene sequence: CDR1 SQVTM, CDR2 ANQGSEA. The ends were cut back, 7 bases at V and 2 bases at J, with 10 bases in the middle. The CDR3 extends over 12 amino acids. TCRdb's table, derived via immunoSEQ multiplex PCR, lists solely in-frame clones and lacks some. This sample has roughly 1,800,000 clones, with roughly 95% found just once.

The material sequenced was naive CD8+ T cells sorted from blood. V usage is TRBV29-1 and J usage is TRBJ2-3; D not certain. The sequence derives from a man in his late teens or twenties in good health. The CDR3 DNA reads TGCAGCGGCGAAGAATACACAGATACGCAGTATTTT. Protein: CSGEEYTDTQYF.